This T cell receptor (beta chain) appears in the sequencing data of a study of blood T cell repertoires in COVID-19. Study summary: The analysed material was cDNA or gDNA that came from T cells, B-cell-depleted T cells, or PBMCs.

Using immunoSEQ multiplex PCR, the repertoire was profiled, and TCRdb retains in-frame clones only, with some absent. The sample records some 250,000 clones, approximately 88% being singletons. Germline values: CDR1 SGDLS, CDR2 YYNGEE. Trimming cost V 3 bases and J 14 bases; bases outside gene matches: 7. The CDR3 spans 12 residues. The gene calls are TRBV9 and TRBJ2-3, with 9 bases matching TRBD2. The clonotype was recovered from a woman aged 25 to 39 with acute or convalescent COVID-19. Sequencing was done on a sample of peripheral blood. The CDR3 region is CASSGRSGRRYF. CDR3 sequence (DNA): TGTGCCAGCAGCGGGCGTAGCGGGAGAAGGTATTTT.